Below are 13 T cell receptor beta chains sequenced from a single sample in a study of beta chain features in type 1 diabetes. cDNA synthesis used the whole RNA isolate, giving expressed TCRB sequences. This table comes from immunoSEQ multiplex PCR, and its TCRdb copy is limited to in-frame clones, with some not included. The sample lists about 900,000 clones, 15% to 20% occurring once. Source material: naive CD4+ T cells from blood. The receptors shown here come from a woman between 18 and 29 years old in good health.

This clone was picked up a small number of times. The chain employs TRBV4-3 and TRBJ1-4, with D maybe TRBD1 (5 bases). The CDR3 covers 16 residues. The germline V and J ends were trimmed by 2 bases and 0 bases, with 10 bases remaining between them. Germline CDR1 and CDR2: LGHNA and YSLEER. The CDR3 loop is CASSQIRDATNEKLFF. The CDR3, as DNA: TGCGCCAGCAGCCAAATCAGGGATGCAACTAATGAAAAACTGTTTTTT.

This clone appeared a few times. The CDR3 DNA reads TGTGCCAGCAGCGTGGGGACAGGGAAAACAGATACGCAGTATTTT. It codes for CASSVGTGKTDTQYF. V usage is TRBV11-2 and J usage is TRBJ2-3, with 9 bases that match TRBD1. Germline lookup yields CDR1 SGHAT and CDR2 FQNNGV. The CDR3 sequence is 15 residues long. V gave up 5 bases and J gave up 3 bases; unmatched junction bases: 6.

V usage is TRBV10-3 and J usage is TRBJ1-4; D not certain. Germline CDR1 reads ENHRY; CDR2 reads SYGVKD. The CDR3 runs to 15 residues. Trimming cost V 8 bases and J 0 bases, with 13 bases left between them. The CDR3 protein is CAIGSSLTTNEKLFF. The CDR3 bases are TGTGCCATCGGGTCGAGCCTTACAACTAATGAAAAACTGTTTTTT.

This clone was picked up a small number of times. The chain joins TRBV28 to TRBJ2-7; D gene ambiguous. The ends were cut back, 4 bases at V and 0 bases at J, with 7 bases in the middle. CDR3 length: 13 residues. CDR1 is MDHEN and CDR2 is SYDVKM in the germline V gene. The CDR3 reads CASSWSVSYEQYF. CDR3 nucleotides: TGTGCCAGCAGTTGGTCGGTCTCCTACGAGCAGTACTTC.

To note about this clone: Other DNA sequences in the same sample also yield this CDR3. The chain carries TRBV28 and TRBJ2-3, with 7 bases lining up with TRBD2. CDR1 is MDHEN, CDR2 SYDVKM, per germline. The J segment lost 6 bases and the V segment lost 3 bases, leaving 6 bases of the junction unmatched. CDR3 length: 14 amino acids. CDR3 nucleotides: TGTGCCAGCAGTTTTGCGGGAGCAACCGATACGCAGTATTTT. Protein sequence: CASSFAGATDTQYF.

This clone was seen more than once but under ten times. The chain joins TRBV6-1 to TRBJ1-4, with D hard to call. Deletions cut 2 bases from V and 2 bases from J, with 15 bases between. Germline CDR1 and CDR2: MNHNS and SASEGT. The CDR3 consists of 17 residues. Here the CDR3 DNA reads TGTGCCAGCAGTGAAACGTCAGCTTCTGAGACTAATGAAAAACTGTTTTTT. This sequence encodes CASSETSASETNEKLFF.

This clone showed up just a few times. V is TRBV21-1 and J is TRBJ2-1. TRBV21-1 is an annotated pseudogene. The CDR3 consists of 15 residues. CDR3 DNA sequence: TGTGCCAGCAGCAACGTCGGGACGTACTACAATGAGCAGTTCTTC. Translation: CASSNVGTYYNEQFF.

CDR3 region: CASSYRGEQYF. DNA for the CDR3: TGTGCCAGCAGCTACCGTGGAGAGCAGTACTTC. The chain recombines TRBV7-8 with TRBJ2-7; D remains unclear. The length of the CDR3 is 11 residues. Germline V lookup: CDR1 SGHVS, CDR2 FQNEAQ. With 4 bases removed from V and 7 bases from J, the gap between germline ends came to 8 bases.

This chain links TRBV28 with TRBJ2-3; D not resolved. This CDR3 has 14 amino acids. The ends were cut back, 3 bases at V and 1 base at J, with 8 bases in the middle. Germline V gives CDR1 MDHEN, CDR2 SYDVKM. The CDR3 spells CASSFRFGTDTQYF. CDR3 DNA sequence: TGTGCCAGCAGTTTTAGGTTTGGCACAGATACGCAGTATTTT.

This chain joins TRBV10-3 and TRBJ2-1; 7 positions match TRBD1. Germline V gene data show CDR1 as ENHRY and CDR2 as SYGVKD. The CDR3 has 11 residues. V was clipped by 4 bases and J by 12 bases; unmatched bases: 3. In DNA, the CDR3 is TGTGCCATCAGTGGAGGGACAGTGCAGTTCTTC. This encodes CAISGGTVQFF.

The rearrangement links TRBV7-9 to TRBJ2-1; TRBD2 matches 8 bases. This CDR3 has 16 amino acids. Germline loops: CDR1 SEHNR, CDR2 FQNEAQ (reference sequence). The V gene end was trimmed by 5 bases and the J gene end by 4 bases; junction bases not matched to a gene: 10. The CDR3 nucleotides are TGTGCCAGCAGCCCCCCTGGGGCGGGGGGTTACAATGAGCAGTTCTTC. Its protein product is CASSPPGAGGYNEQFF.

The chain uses TRBV7-2 and TRBJ2-3; no reliable D call. The CDR3 runs to 12 residues. Germline V gene lookup returns CDR1 SGHTA and CDR2 FQGNSA. The germline V and J ends were trimmed by 5 bases and 6 bases, with 9 bases remaining between them. The CDR3 sequence is CASSLYWDTQYF. Here the CDR3 DNA reads TGTGCCAGCAGCCTGTACTGGGATACGCAGTATTTT.

The chain joins TRBV6-6 to TRBJ2-1; D is unclear. The CDR3 consists of 11 residues. The V and J ends lost 7 bases and 8 bases respectively, with 9 bases between them. Looked up from germline, CDR1 is MNHNY and CDR2 is SVGAGI (reference sequence). CDR3 region: CASTLYDEQFF. CDR3 in DNA: TGTGCCAGCACCCTCTATGATGAGCAGTTCTTC.